One and the same sample provided the 17 T cell receptor beta chains below, sequenced in a study of blood T cell repertoires in COVID-19. TCRdb's table, derived via immunoSEQ multiplex PCR, lists solely in-frame clones and lacks some. The sample gives about 310,000 clones, around 87% of which show up once; approximately 2.2% is in the top ten. Sequencing was done on a sample of peripheral blood. These receptors all stem from a man between 18 and 29 years old with active or convalescent COVID-19.

The chain combines TRBV5-6 with TRBJ1-2, with D perhaps matching TRBD1 (6 bases). This CDR3 has 12 amino acids. Per germline, CDR1 SGHDT and CDR2 YYEEEE. V lost 4 bases and J 10 bases, leaving 14 bases between the germline ends. The CDR3 loop is CASSRTVRDYTF. The CDR3, as DNA: TGTGCCAGCAGCAGGACAGTTCGTGACTACACCTTC.

This clone appeared a single time. The gene calls are TRBV6-1 and TRBJ2-1; 7 bases are a match to TRBD1. CDR1 and CDR2 (germline): MNHNS, SASEGT. The CDR3 totals 16 residues. The junction had 6 bases not matched to a gene; V was cut back by 2 bases and J by 2 bases. The CDR3 nucleotides are TGTGCCAGCAGTGAATCTCGACAGGGCCCCTACAATGAGCAGTTCTTC. It encodes CASSESRQGPYNEQFF.

As regards this clone: One end of the junction varies from germline; a read error may be responsible. This chain joins TRBV9 and TRBJ2-3; 8 bases fit TRBD2. The CDR3 sequence is 15 residues long. Per germline, CDR1 SGDLS and CDR2 YYNGEE. The chain's CDR3 is CASNVRGAGADTQYF. The CDR3 coding sequence is TGTGCCAGCAACGTAAGAGGAGCGGGGGCAGATACGCAGTATTTT.

The gene calls are TRBV2 and TRBJ1-1; D not certain. The V and J ends lost 6 bases and 8 bases respectively, with 13 bases between them. The V gene's germline CDR1 is SNHLY and CDR2 FYNNEI. The CDR3 length is 12 residues. The CDR3 spells CASRGDVGEAFF. CDR3 in DNA: TGTGCCAGCAGGGGAGACGTGGGGGAAGCTTTCTTT.

The chain is built from TRBV28 and TRBJ2-1; 9 bases agree with TRBD2. Trimming took 2 bases from V and 4 from J; bases not matched to a gene: 3. Germline assignment: CDR1 MDHEN and CDR2 SYDVKM. This CDR3 contains 15 residues. The DNA for the CDR3 is TGTGCCAGCAGTTTAGCGGGAGGGCCTTACAATGAGCAGTTCTTC. It translates to CASSLAGGPYNEQFF. The variable domain in full, completed from reference TRBV28 and TRBJ2-1, reads DVKVTQSSRYLVKRTGEKVFLECVQDMDHENMFWYRQDPGLGLRLIYFSYDVKMKEKGDIPEGYSVSREKKERFSLILESASTNQTSMYLCASSLAGGPYNEQFFGPGTRLTVL.

CDR3 DNA: TGTGCCAGCAGTGCAGCCACAGGGGCGGGGCTGTTTTTT. It encodes CASSAATGAGLFF. The chain is built from TRBV25-1 and TRBJ2-2, with 7 positions matching TRBD1. V gave up 4 bases and J gave up 13 bases; unmatched junction bases: 9. The V gene's germline CDR1 is MGHDK and CDR2 SYGVNS. CDR3 length equals 13 residues. Drawing the rest from reference TRBV25-1 and TRBJ2-2, the complete variable domain is EADIYQTPRYLVIGTGKKITLECSQTMGHDKMYWYQQDPGMELHLIHYSYGVNSTEKGDLSSESTVSRIRTEHFPLTLESARPSHTSQYLCASSAATGAGLFFGEGSRLTVL.

The J gene is TRBJ2-1, the V gene TRBV18; the match to TRBD2 covers 11 bases. Trimming removed 3 bases from V and 2 bases from J; junction bases left unmatched: 9. CDR1 and CDR2 (germline): KGHSH, LQKENI. This CDR3 region has 18 residues. The CDR3 protein is CASSPPTSGVSPYNEQFF. CDR3 sequence (DNA): TGTGCCAGCTCACCCCCGACTAGCGGGGTAAGCCCCTACAATGAGCAGTTCTTC.

This clone was recorded only once. The gene calls are TRBV27 and TRBJ2-7; D remains ambiguous. The germline V gene encodes CDR1 MNHEY and CDR2 SMNVEV (reference sequence). V was cut by 3 bases and J by 5 bases, with 11 bases left in between. The CDR3 extends over 13 amino acids. The CDR3 coding sequence is TGTGCCAGCAGTTTCTGGGCCGACAACGAGCAGTACTTC. This gives the protein CASSFWADNEQYF.

This clone was counted a single time. One end of the junction does not line up with germline, which may come from a read error. This chain connects TRBV5-6 to TRBJ2-1; a possible D gene is TRBD2 (6 bases). Per the germline V gene, CDR1 is SGHDT and CDR2 is YYEEEE. This CDR3 contains 11 residues. The CDR3 sequence is CASSIGVSGVF. CDR3 nucleotide sequence: TGTGCCAGCAGCATCGGGGTTAGCGGAGTCTTC.

The CDR3: CATSRDQGSYEQYF. As DNA, the CDR3 is TGTGCCACCAGCAGAGATCAGGGATCCTACGAGCAGTACTTC. This chain uses TRBV15 with TRBJ2-7, with D perhaps matching TRBD1 (5 bases). In germline, CDR1 is LNHNV, CDR2 YYDKDF (reference sequence). The length of the CDR3 is 14 residues. V shed 0 bases and J shed 1 base, with 7 bases lying between them.

The CDR3 DNA reads as TGTGCCAGCATGGGAACGGGGAATTCACCCCTCCACTTT. Translated: CASMGTGNSPLHF. V gene TRBV25-1 combines with J gene TRBJ1-6; D remains unclear. Trimming stripped 7 bases from V and 7 bases from J, with 11 bases between. Germline CDR1 reads MGHDK; CDR2 reads SYGVNS. This CDR3 has 13 residues.

J is TRBJ2-1 and V is TRBV27; D is perhaps TRBD1 (6 bases). Deletions cut 3 bases from V and 4 bases from J, with 16 bases between. In germline, CDR1 is MNHEY, CDR2 SMNVEV (reference sequence). This CDR3 comprises 16 residues. CDR3 protein: CASSFRSGTPYNEQFF. CDR3 sequence (DNA): TGTGCCAGCAGTTTTAGGTCGGGGACACCTTACAATGAGCAGTTCTTC.

This chain connects TRBV27 to TRBJ1-5; 7 bases fit TRBD1. The CDR3 is 15 residues long. Germline CDR1 reads MNHEY; CDR2 reads SMNVEV (reference sequence). The trim removed 3 bases at V and 1 base at J, leaving 3 bases unmatched. The chain's CDR3 is CASSFDRASNQPQHF. The CDR3 nucleotides read TGTGCCAGCAGTTTCGACAGGGCCAGCAATCAGCCCCAGCATTTT.

The chain combines TRBV11-3 with TRBJ2-2, with 11 bases that match TRBD2. Germline V gene sequence: CDR1 SGHNT, CDR2 YENEEA. Trimming at V came to 1 base and at J to 5 bases, leaving 6 bases not matched to a gene. There are 17 residues in the CDR3. This CDR3 is CASSLVDVAGGTGELFF. DNA of the CDR3: TGTGCCAGCAGCTTAGTCGACGTAGCGGGAGGGACCGGGGAGCTGTTTTTT.

The chain joins TRBV19 to TRBJ2-7; 12 nucleotides align to TRBD2. Trimming at V came to 4 bases and at J to 3 bases, leaving 4 bases not matched to a gene. Germline V gene lookup returns CDR1 LNHDA and CDR2 SQIVND (reference sequence). The CDR3 has 15 residues. The CDR3 is CASSRRLAGVYEQYF. The CDR3 nucleotides read TGTGCCAGTAGTAGAAGACTAGCGGGGGTCTACGAGCAGTACTTC.

This clone was counted only a few times. This sequence joins TRBV18 and TRBJ1-1, with 7 nucleotides matching TRBD1. Germline CDR1 reads KGHSH; CDR2 reads LQKENI. Germline trimming cut 2 bases from V and 5 bases from J; bases unmatched to any gene: 14. This CDR3 region has 17 residues. The CDR3 sequence: CASSPFTGVSGTTEAFF. CDR3 in DNA: TGTGCCAGCTCACCATTCACAGGGGTATCTGGTACTACTGAAGCTTTCTTT.

The chain recombines TRBV6-1 with TRBJ1-4; unclear D gene. Trimming cost V 0 bases and J 8 bases, with 10 bases left between them. The CDR3 runs 14 residues. Germline V gene sequence: CDR1 MNHNS, CDR2 SASEGT. Here the CDR3 reads CASSEARGEEKLFF. The CDR3 nucleotides read TGTGCCAGCAGTGAAGCACGAGGAGAAGAAAAACTGTTTTTT.